This entry lists 22 T cell receptor beta chains sequenced from one sample in a study of shared clonotypes between healthy human individuals. Using immunoSEQ multiplex PCR, the repertoire was profiled, and TCRdb retains in-frame clones only, with some absent. Among 2,500,000 or so clones listed, more than 90% were seen once. The sequenced sample consisted of naive CD4+ T cells sorted from blood. Subset noted: CD45RA+ positively selected. The receptors stem from a man aged 18-30 years in good health.

The gene calls are TRBV5-1 and TRBJ2-1, with TRBD1 matching over 7 bases. CDR1 is SGHRS, CDR2 YFSETQ, per germline. CDR3 size: 15 residues. The ends lost 2 bases at V and 7 bases at J; junction bases unmatched: 9. CDR3 protein: CASSFFGTDRNEQFF. The CDR3 DNA follows: TGCGCCAGCAGCTTTTTTGGGACAGACCGAAATGAGCAGTTCTTC.

The chain has TRBV4-1 and TRBJ2-1; D gene ambiguous. CDR3 size: 14 residues. Per the germline V gene, CDR1 is MGHRA and CDR2 is YSYEKL. V was trimmed by 1 base and J by 8 bases, leaving 12 bases between them. The CDR3 sequence is CASSQVSPDHEQFF. The CDR3 DNA follows: TGCGCCAGCAGCCAAGTTAGCCCTGACCATGAGCAGTTCTTC.

The chain uses TRBV7-6 and TRBJ2-2; 8 bases fit TRBD1. The ends lost 5 bases at V and 2 bases at J; junction bases unmatched: 4. CDR3 length: 15 residues. Germline assignment: CDR1 SGHVS and CDR2 FNYEAQ. The DNA of the CDR3 is TGTGCCAGCAGCCTGGACAGGGCAAACACCGGGGAGCTGTTTTTT. Residues: CASSLDRANTGELFF.

The gene calls are TRBV30 and TRBJ2-1, with D perhaps given as TRBD1 or TRBD2 (5 bases each). The V end lost 4 bases, the J end lost 8 bases, and 18 bases lay between the germline ends. From germline, CDR1 is GTSNPN and CDR2 SVGIG (reference sequence). The CDR3 runs to 14 residues. CDR3 protein: CAWNLVGAGDEQFF. In nucleotides, the CDR3 is TGTGCCTGGAATTTAGTAGGGGCGGGCGATGAGCAGTTCTTC.

The rearrangement links TRBV28 to TRBJ1-1; D is perhaps TRBD1 (5 bases). Between the trimmed V and J ends, which lost 8 bases and 1 base, there was a span of 11 bases. CDR1 MDHEN and CDR2 SYDVKM come from the germline V gene. The CDR3 loop spans 13 amino acids. The CDR3 sequence is CASGSGGNTEAFF. In nucleotides, the CDR3 is TGTGCCAGCGGATCCGGGGGGAACACTGAAGCTTTCTTT.

This clone was counted a single time. The genes are TRBV7-2 and TRBJ2-1, with a possible D match to TRBD2 (6 bases). Trimming stripped 4 bases from V and 9 bases from J, with 16 bases between. The CDR3 length is 14 residues. CDR1 SGHTA and CDR2 FQGNSA come from the germline V gene. CDR3 coding DNA: TGTGCCAGCAGCTCCCTATCTAGCGCGGCTGAGCAGTTCTTC. Translating it yields CASSSLSSAAEQFF.

The chain couples TRBV6-6 to TRBJ2-7; D tentatively fits TRBD1 or TRBD2 (5 bases each). Between the trimmed V and J ends, which lost 2 bases and 4 bases, there was a span of 12 bases. CDR1 is MNHNY, CDR2 SVGAGI, per germline (reference sequence). CDR3 length equals 14 residues. This CDR3 is CASSYGPGPYEQYF. CDR3 nucleotides: TGTGCCAGCAGTTACGGACCGGGGCCGTACGAGCAGTACTTC.

This clone occurred once. The chain recombines TRBV5-6 with TRBJ2-1; 9 bases map to TRBD2. CDR3 length: 15 amino acids. The trim removed 6 bases at V and 8 bases at J, leaving 12 bases unmatched. The germline V gene encodes CDR1 SGHDT and CDR2 YYEEEE. The CDR3 DNA reads as TGTGCCAGCACCCCGTTTGTAGCGGGAGAGGATGAGCAGTTCTTC. It translates to CASTPFVAGEDEQFF.

J is TRBJ2-5 and V is TRBV10-3; the D call may be TRBD1 or TRBD2 (5 bases each). The J call could be wrong; TRBJ2-7 is a better fit for the DNA end. CDR1 and CDR2 from the germline V gene are ENHRY and SYGVKD. The CDR3 extends over 14 amino acids. The DNA of the CDR3 is TGTGCCATCAGTGACGGGACCTCCTCCTACGAGCAGTACTTC. Protein product: CAISDGTSSYEQYF.

The chain combines TRBV7-2 with TRBJ2-1, with 7 bases aligning to TRBD1. Losses at the gene ends were 5 bases for V and 2 bases for J; bases not matched to a gene: 3. The CDR3 has 14 amino acids. Looked up from germline, CDR1 is SGHTA and CDR2 is FQGNSA. CDR3 sequence (DNA): TGTGCCAGCAGCCCGGACAGGACCTACAATGAGCAGTTCTTC. Protein sequence: CASSPDRTYNEQFF.

This chain uses TRBV6-1 with TRBJ1-1; TRBD1 aligns across 8 bases. V dropped 6 bases and J dropped 1; count of bases not matched to a gene: 7. CDR1 is MNHNS, CDR2 SASEGT, per germline. The CDR3 is 15 residues long. CDR3 coding DNA: TGTGCCAGCAGAAAACCGGGACAGGAGAACACTGAAGCTTTCTTT. This encodes CASRKPGQENTEAFF.

The chain couples TRBV19 to TRBJ2-7; 7 bases map to TRBD1. The ends lost 5 bases at V and 0 bases at J; junction bases unmatched: 7. The germline V gene has CDR1 LNHDA and CDR2 SQIVND (reference sequence). The CDR3 is 15 amino acids. The CDR3 nucleotides read TGTGCCAGTAGTCTCCGGGACAGTTACTCCTACGAGCAGTACTTC. Amino acid sequence: CASSLRDSYSYEQYF.

The chain uses TRBV6-5 and TRBJ1-2; D uncertain. Germline CDR1 and CDR2: MNHEY and SVGAGI. The CDR3 runs to 16 residues. Trimming pared 4 bases from V and 4 bases from J, leaving 19 bases between. The CDR3 DNA follows: TGTGCCAGCAGTTCTCCAAGTATGCCTACTTCCTATGGCTACACCTTC. Translation gives CASSSPSMPTSYGYTF.

V and J are TRBV30 and TRBJ2-5; D is perhaps TRBD1 or TRBD2 (5 bases each). CDR1 and CDR2 from the germline V gene are GTSNPN and SVGIG (reference sequence). Trimming took 2 bases from V and 5 from J, leaving 18 bases between them. The CDR3 totals 15 residues. In nucleotides, the CDR3 is TGTGCCTGGAGTCCGGGACCACTAGAAAGGGAGACCCAGTACTTC. Translated, it gives CAWSPGPLERETQYF.

The rearrangement joins TRBV7-2 to TRBJ1-6; D is undetermined. This CDR3 has 15 residues. Trimming removed 5 bases at V and 6 bases at J, with 14 bases between. CDR1 SGHTA and CDR2 FQGNSA come from the germline V gene. The CDR3 region has the DNA TGTGCCAGCAGCACGACCGGGTCTCTTAATTCACCCCTCCACTTT. The encoded protein is CASSTTGSLNSPLHF.

The chain combines TRBV7-8 with TRBJ2-7; D may be TRBD2 (5 bases). The CDR3 has 13 residues. The germline V and J ends were trimmed by 5 bases and 7 bases, with 15 bases remaining between them. The germline gives CDR1 SGHVS, CDR2 FQNEAQ. CDR3 sequence reads: CASSQYLGGEQYF. Written as DNA, the CDR3 is TGTGCCAGCAGCCAGTATCTAGGCGGGGAGCAGTACTTC.

The chain employs TRBV4-2 and TRBJ2-2; weak D call: TRBD1 (6 bases). The CDR3 totals 18 residues. From germline, CDR1 is LGHNA and CDR2 YNFKEQ. The germline V and J ends were trimmed by 0 bases and 5 bases, with 19 bases remaining between them. The CDR3 sequence is CASSQEFGQVRGTGELFF. CDR3 bases: TGTGCCAGCAGCCAAGAATTCGGGCAGGTGAGGGGGACCGGGGAGCTGTTTTTT.

The chain recombines TRBV5-6 with TRBJ2-3; maybe TRBD1 (6 bases). The CDR3 has 14 residues. Trimming cost V 0 bases and J 6 bases, with 11 bases left between them. Germline V gene sequence: CDR1 SGHDT, CDR2 YYEEEE. CDR3 region: CASSLGRGRDTQYF. CDR3 coding DNA: TGTGCCAGCAGCTTGGGCAGGGGTCGGGATACGCAGTATTTT.

The chain couples TRBV6-1 to TRBJ1-1; TRBD1 aligns across 10 bases. V was clipped by 6 bases and J by 0 bases; unmatched bases: 4. The V gene's germline CDR1 is MNHNS and CDR2 SASEGT. The CDR3 runs to 15 residues. The CDR3 nucleotides are TGTGCCAGCAGCGGGACAGGGGAGTTGAACACTGAAGCTTTCTTT. It is translated as CASSGTGELNTEAFF.

This rearrangement joins TRBV2 to TRBJ1-2; tentatively, D is TRBD1 (6 bases). The germline CDR1 and CDR2 sequences are SNHLY and FYNNEI. The CDR3 runs to 12 residues. The V end lost 5 bases, the J end lost 7 bases, and 11 bases lay between the germline ends. The CDR3 DNA sequence: TGTGCCAGCAGTTTGGACAGTGGTGGCTACACCTTC. This sequence encodes CASSLDSGGYTF.

The chain has TRBV19 and TRBJ2-1; 8 bases are shared with TRBD2. Losses at the gene ends were 3 bases for V and 6 bases for J; bases not matched to a gene: 7. Per germline, CDR1 LNHDA and CDR2 SQIVND (reference sequence). The CDR3 runs 15 residues. CDR3 amino acids: CASSIQVAGGNEQFF. CDR3 sequence (DNA): TGTGCCAGTAGTATTCAGGTGGCGGGGGGCAATGAGCAGTTCTTC. Based on the CDR3 plus reference TRBV19 and TRBJ2-1, the full variable domain is DGGITQSPKYLFRKEGQNVTLSCEQNLNHDAMYWYRQDPGQGLRLIYYSQIVNDFQKGDIAEGYSVSREKKESFPLTVTSAQKNPTAFYLCASSIQVAGGNEQFFGPGTRLTVL.

The chain joins TRBV6-6 to TRBJ1-2; D is unresolved. CDR1 is MNHNY and CDR2 is SVGAGI in the germline V gene (reference sequence). The V end was cut by 4 bases, the J end by 8 bases, with 8 bases between. The CDR3 extends over 11 amino acids. The CDR3 DNA reads as TGTGCCAGCAGTTCGGGCAGGGGCTACACCTTC. Protein: CASSSGRGYTF.